The TCR beta chain under discussion was sequenced for a study of regulatory T cells in long-lasting Graves disease. Documented time point: persistent/refractory GD, antithyroid drugs over 5 years with positive TRAb. The TCR library was prepared using RNA isolated from PBMCs. This clonotype came up a few times. This CDR3 has 15 residues. The V and J ends lost 0 bases and 0 bases respectively, with 9 bases between them. The germline V gene encodes CDR1 DFQATT and CDR2 SNEGSKA (reference sequence). Assembly of TCR beta libraries relied on iRepertoire HTBI primers together with Arm-PCR of CDR3 regions. Each CDR3 protein gets one entry after TCRdb re-called the multiplex PCR reads with MiXCR. The sample includes approximately 290,000 distinct CDR3 sequences, around 23% of them seen just once.

The chain employs TRBV20-1 and TRBJ1-5; tentatively, D is TRBD1 (5 bases). The TCR sequence derives from a female donor with Graves disease. The material was peripheral blood mononuclear cells (PBMCs), obtained when the disease was refractory, from a patient treated with antithyroid drugs. CDR3 bases: TGCAGTGCTAGAGATTACCAGGGTAGCAATCAGCCCCAGCATTTT. It specifies CSARDYQGSNQPQHF.